This TCR beta chain is from a study of beta chain features in type 1 diabetes. Whole-study results and caveats: Patients with Type 1 diabetes showed moderately but significantly shorter TCRB CDR3s in all four CD4+ subsets.

The ends lost 5 bases at V and 2 bases at J; junction bases unmatched: 9. The CDR3 sequence is 15 residues long. Germline V CDR1 and CDR2: SGHTA, FQGNSA. This clone was counted between two and nine times. Its antigen is unknown. Expressed TCRB transcripts were sequenced because the entire RNA isolate underwent reverse transcription. Libraries were prepared by immunoSEQ multiplex PCR; TCRdb keeps only in-frame clonotypes and omits some of them. The sample has more than 300,000 clones, 10% to 15% seen once. All of the sorted populations showed purity greater than 95%. The chain has TRBV7-2 and TRBJ2-7; 7 bases map to TRBD2. What was sequenced was naive CD4+ T cells from blood. This sequence originates from a woman aged 18-35 years with type 1 diabetes. The CDR3: CASSLYRDYPYEQYF. The DNA of the CDR3 is TGTGCCAGCAGCCTCTACCGGGACTACCCCTACGAGCAGTACTTC.